This entry concerns a single T cell receptor (beta chain). These data belong to a study of blood T cell repertoires in COVID-19. In the study overall: PBMCs, B-cell-depleted T cells, or T cells provided the cDNA or gDNA that made up the material.

Assay used: immunoSEQ multiplex PCR; TCRdb lists only in-frame clones, some missing. This sample has approximately 260,000 clones, with more than 75% found just once. V shed 4 bases and J 3 bases; nucleotides not matched to a gene: 4. Germline V gives CDR1 SGHVS, CDR2 FNYEAQ. The CDR3 covers 15 residues. Participants, about 18 to 95 years old, spanned 24 US areas. Membership in each cohort depended on participant-reported clinical history. Sequenced input: PBMCs or T cells enriched from blood (not recorded which). This receptor was obtained from a woman aged 40 to 50 with acute COVID-19. This chain connects TRBV7-6 to TRBJ2-1; the match to TRBD2 covers 9 bases. CDR3 sequence (DNA): TGTGCCAGCAGCTCTAGCGGGACCGACTACAATGAGCAGTTCTTC. It translates to CASSSSGTDYNEQFF.